Shown below are 12 T cell receptor beta chains from a single sample sequenced in a study of blood T cell repertoires in COVID-19. The data were produced by immunoSEQ multiplex PCR, yet TCRdb's version contains in-frame clones alone and is incomplete. The sample holds fewer than 400,000 clones, 75% to 90% seen once. Source material: PBMCs or T cells enriched from blood (not recorded which). These receptors all come from a young man who had recovered from COVID-19.

The J gene is TRBJ1-6, the V gene TRBV25-1, with D possibly being TRBD1 (5 bases). This CDR3 region has 18 residues. The germline V and J ends were trimmed by 5 bases and 0 bases, with 17 bases remaining between them. The germline V gene has CDR1 MGHDK and CDR2 SYGVNS. DNA of the CDR3: TGTGCCAGCAGTTCAGGGAAAGCTTTAAGCTCCTATAATTCACCCCTCCACTTT. Amino acid sequence: CASSSGKALSSYNSPLHF.

The J gene is TRBJ2-5, the V gene TRBV6-5, with a weak D call TRBD2 (7 bases). V was shortened by 3 bases and J by 0 bases, with 11 bases between the two germline ends. The germline V gene has CDR1 MNHEY and CDR2 SVGAGI. The CDR3 length is 15 residues. The CDR3, as DNA: TGTGCCAGCAGTTATGGCGGGGGCCACCAAGAGACCCAGTACTTC. Encoded protein: CASSYGGGHQETQYF.

This clone showed up just once. This sequence joins TRBV11-2 and TRBJ2-7; 7 bases fit TRBD1. Germline V CDR1 and CDR2: SGHAT, FQNNGV. V lost 2 bases to trimming and J lost 4 bases; unmatched junction nucleotides: 5. The CDR3 totals 14 residues. The CDR3 region is CASSLFTGAYEQYF. The CDR3 bases are TGTGCCAGCAGCTTATTTACAGGGGCGTACGAGCAGTACTTC.

The gene calls are TRBV5-1 and TRBJ2-4; 11 bases map to TRBD2. Trimming took 4 bases from V and 0 from J; bases not matched to a gene: 6. Germline loops: CDR1 SGHRS, CDR2 YFSETQ. The CDR3 is made up of 17 amino acids. This CDR3 reads CASSPGLAEIAKNIQYF. The CDR3 DNA follows: TGCGCCAGCAGCCCGGGACTAGCGGAGATAGCCAAAAACATTCAGTACTTC.

The chain has TRBV6-5 and TRBJ2-1; 8 bases match TRBD1. Germline values: CDR1 MNHEY, CDR2 SVGAGI. V gave up 7 bases and J gave up 5 bases; unmatched junction bases: 1. The CDR3 covers 12 residues. The CDR3 spells CASNRGNNEQFF. CDR3 nucleotide sequence: TGTGCCAGCAACAGGGGGAACAATGAGCAGTTCTTC.

V is TRBV27 and J is TRBJ1-5, with 7 bases lining up with TRBD1. The CDR3 spans 15 residues. The junction had 8 bases not matched to a gene; V was cut back by 5 bases and J by 4 bases. Germline V lookup: CDR1 MNHEY, CDR2 SMNVEV (reference sequence). This chain's CDR3 is CASSRDRAKNQPQHF. The CDR3 DNA reads as TGTGCCAGCAGTCGAGACAGGGCTAAAAATCAGCCCCAGCATTTT.

This chain joins TRBV10-1 and TRBJ2-7; 10 bases map to TRBD2. The CDR3 totals 13 residues. From germline, CDR1 is WNHNN and CDR2 SYGVQD (reference sequence). V dropped 4 bases and J dropped 5; count of bases not matched to a gene: 2. The CDR3 coding sequence is TGCGCCAGCAGTGTCGGACTAGCGGACGAGCAGTACTTC. Translating gives CASSVGLADEQYF.

This clone showed up just once. The J gene is TRBJ2-5, the V gene TRBV6-5; 7 bases match TRBD2. The CDR3 runs to 15 residues. V trimming: 6 bases; J trimming: 0 bases; junction bases outside the gene matches: 7. Germline lookup yields CDR1 MNHEY and CDR2 SVGAGI. The CDR3 DNA is TGTGCCAGCAGCCTACACGGGGGGTACCAAGAGACCCAGTACTTC. Its translation is CASSLHGGYQETQYF.

The count of this clone is one. The rearrangement links TRBV2 to TRBJ2-1; 7 positions match TRBD2. Germline lookup yields CDR1 SNHLY and CDR2 FYNNEI. J was trimmed by 3 bases and V by 9 bases; bases with no gene match: 8. This CDR3 comprises 14 residues. The DNA of the CDR3 is TGTGCCAGGGAGGCGGCTAGCGGCTACAATGAGCAGTTCTTC. Encoded protein: CAREAASGYNEQFF. Filled out from reference TRBV2 and TRBJ2-1, the complete variable domain reads EPEVTQTPSHQVTQMGQEVILRCVPISNHLYFYWYRQILGQKVEFLVSFYNNEISEKSEIFDDQFSVERPDGSNFTLKIRSTKLEDSAMYFCAREAASGYNEQFFGPGTRLTVL.

The rearrangement links TRBV11-3 to TRBJ1-1; TRBD1 might be the D (5 bases). Per the germline V gene, CDR1 is SGHNT and CDR2 is YENEEA. This CDR3 comprises 13 residues. Deletions cut 2 bases from V and 3 bases from J, with 7 bases between. The CDR3, as DNA: TGTGCCAGCAGCTTACAAGGGGACACTGAAGCTTTCTTT. This translates into CASSLQGDTEAFF. Combining the CDR3 with reference TRBV11-3 and TRBJ1-1 gives the whole variable domain EAGVVQSPRYKIIEKKQPVAFWCNPISGHNTLYWYLQNLGQGPELLIRYENEEAVDDSQLPKDRFSAERLKGVDSTLKIQPAELGDSAVYLCASSLQGDTEAFFGQGTRLTVV.

J is TRBJ2-2 and V is TRBV7-2; weak D call: TRBD2 (6 bases). The germline V gene encodes CDR1 SGHTA and CDR2 FQGNSA. This CDR3 has 14 amino acids. Trimming pared 5 bases from V and 3 bases from J, leaving 10 bases between. CDR3 amino acids: CASSRDLHTGELFF. CDR3 DNA sequence: TGTGCCAGCAGCAGGGACTTACACACCGGGGAGCTGTTTTTT.

The chain uses TRBV19 and TRBJ1-3; 9 bases map to TRBD1. The CDR3 has 15 amino acids. The V gene's germline CDR1 is LNHDA and CDR2 SQIVND (reference sequence). The V gene end was trimmed by 4 bases and the J gene end by 2 bases; junction bases not matched to a gene: 3. CDR3 DNA: TGTGCCAGTAGTAGGGACAGGGAAGCTGGAAACACCATATATTTT. Its translation is CASSRDREAGNTIYF.